One sample yielded the 21 T cell receptor beta chains listed below, sequenced in a study of T cells in tuberculosis. Sorting used thawed, overnight-rested PBMC stained with anti-CD3, a viability dye and GMM-loaded CD1B tetramer. The lipid loaded on the CD1B tetramers was C32 glucose monomycolate from Rhodococcus equi. This table comes from immunoSEQ multiplex PCR, and its TCRdb copy is limited to in-frame clones, with some not included. The sample lists nearly 60,000 clones, approximately 91% occurring once. Input material: CD1b-GMM tetramer-negative cells sorted from PBMCs. The receptors come from an adult woman with latent tuberculosis.

The chain couples TRBV29-1 to TRBJ2-7, with 7 bases that match TRBD1. Per the germline V gene, CDR1 is SQVTM and CDR2 is ANQGSEA. V trimming: 2 bases; J trimming: 3 bases; junction bases outside the gene matches: 7. The CDR3 length is 14 residues. The CDR3 region is CSVEPRTGHYEQYF. CDR3 DNA sequence: TGCAGCGTTGAACCTCGGACAGGACACTACGAGCAGTACTTC.

V and J are TRBV7-3 and TRBJ2-1, with 10 bases lining up with TRBD2. The CDR3 loop spans 15 amino acids. Germline V gives CDR1 SGHTA, CDR2 FQGTGA. V gave up 5 bases and J gave up 10 bases; unmatched junction bases: 11. In nucleotides, the CDR3 is TGTGCCAGCAGCATAGAGGGCCTAGCGGGAGACGAGCAGTTCTTC. It yields the protein CASSIEGLAGDEQFF.

This clone is a singleton in its sample. V gene TRBV28 combines with J gene TRBJ2-7; TRBD2 matches at 15 bases. CDR1 and CDR2 (germline): MDHEN, SYDVKM. The CDR3 runs 14 residues. Trimming cost V 6 bases and J 3 bases; bases outside gene matches: 0. CDR3 coding DNA: TGTGCCAGCAGGGGACTAGCGGGAGGCTACGAGCAGTACTTC. Residues: CASRGLAGGYEQYF.

V and J are TRBV19 and TRBJ2-7; 8 bases fit TRBD2. Trimming removed 1 base from V and 0 bases from J; junction bases left unmatched: 5. CDR3 length: 16 amino acids. Germline CDR1 is LNHDA and CDR2 is SQIVND (reference sequence). CDR3: CASSIGERGSSYEQYF. CDR3 DNA sequence: TGTGCCAGTAGTATAGGGGAGCGGGGGAGCTCCTACGAGCAGTACTTC.

V and J are TRBV10-2 and TRBJ2-7, with 7 positions matching TRBD2. This CDR3 spans 14 amino acids. Germline assignment: CDR1 WSHSY and CDR2 SAAADI. With V trimmed by 6 bases and J by 2 bases, 7 bases remained unmatched. CDR3 protein: CASSPGGYTYEQYF. CDR3 DNA sequence: TGCGCCAGCAGCCCGGGGGGTTATACCTACGAGCAGTACTTC.

This clone was recorded only once. The chain links TRBV2 to TRBJ2-7, with 8 bases identical to TRBD1. The CDR3 extends over 12 amino acids. Losses at the gene ends were 5 bases for V and 4 bases for J; bases not matched to a gene: 1. Germline loops: CDR1 SNHLY, CDR2 FYNNEI. The CDR3 protein is CASSRQGYEQYF. The CDR3 DNA reads TGTGCCAGCAGTCGACAGGGGTACGAGCAGTACTTC.

The CDR3: CASSLGRVYEQYF. DNA for the CDR3: TGTGCCAGCAGTTTAGGCAGGGTCTACGAGCAGTACTTC. This chain uses TRBV28 with TRBJ2-7; possibly TRBD1 for D (5 bases). V shed 2 bases and J shed 3 bases, with 8 bases lying between them. Germline CDR1 is MDHEN and CDR2 is SYDVKM. The CDR3 sequence is 13 residues long.

This clone was found once. This chain joins TRBV11-2 and TRBJ1-1; weak D call: TRBD1 (5 bases). V lost 2 bases to trimming and J lost 10 bases, with 14 bases between them. Germline V gene sequence: CDR1 SGHAT, CDR2 FQNNGV. CDR3 length: 13 residues. The CDR3 region is CASSLQGQNGAFF. CDR3 nucleotide sequence: TGTGCCAGCAGCTTACAGGGCCAAAATGGAGCTTTCTTT.

The chain couples TRBV5-1 to TRBJ2-2, with D perhaps matching TRBD2 (5 bases). V was pared by 0 bases and J by 3 bases, with 9 bases between. The germline gives CDR1 SGHRS, CDR2 YFSETQ. The CDR3 contains 15 residues. In DNA, the CDR3 is TGCGCCAGCAGCTTGGGGACTCTCGACACCGGGGAGCTGTTTTTT. It specifies CASSLGTLDTGELFF.

The chain uses TRBV28 and TRBJ2-3; 9 bases fit TRBD1. This CDR3 is built from 15 residues. Germline lookup yields CDR1 MDHEN and CDR2 SYDVKM. With V trimmed by 2 bases and J by 5 bases, 5 bases remained unmatched. CDR3 coding DNA: TGTGCCAGCAGTTTAAGGGACAGGGTCGGAGATACGCAGTATTTT. This gives the protein CASSLRDRVGDTQYF.

This chain joins TRBV2 and TRBJ1-5, with 10 nucleotides matching TRBD1. Germline values: CDR1 SNHLY, CDR2 FYNNEI. The V and J ends lost 4 bases and 7 bases, in that order; junction bases with no gene match: 4. This CDR3 region has 14 residues. Here the CDR3 reads CASSGTGGGQPQHF. CDR3 nucleotides: TGTGCCAGCAGTGGGACAGGGGGAGGACAGCCCCAGCATTTT.

The chain combines TRBV30 with TRBJ2-6, with D tentatively TRBD1 (6 bases). From germline, CDR1 is GTSNPN and CDR2 SVGIG (reference sequence). CDR3 length: 12 residues. With 3 bases removed from V and 10 bases from J, the gap between germline ends came to 10 bases. The CDR3 here is CAWSDRPNVLTF. In DNA form, the CDR3 reads TGTGCCTGGAGCGACAGGCCGAACGTCCTGACTTTC.

This chain uses TRBV18 with TRBJ2-7; TRBD2 is a possible D gene (6 bases). CDR1 is KGHSH and CDR2 is LQKENI in the germline V gene. Trimming removed 5 bases at V and 2 bases at J, with 13 bases between. CDR3 length: 14 residues. The CDR3 DNA sequence: TGTGCCAGCTCAGAAAGCCGGACTACCTACGAGCAGTACTTC. The encoded protein is CASSESRTTYEQYF.

This chain links TRBV5-4 with TRBJ1-3; maybe TRBD1 (5 bases). Germline CDR1 is SGHNT and CDR2 is YYREEE (reference sequence). Between the trimmed V and J ends, which lost 0 bases and 0 bases, there was a span of 16 bases. The CDR3 has 18 residues. DNA for the CDR3: TGTGCCAGCAGCTTGGCCCCGACAGCCTTCAGCTCTGGAAACACCATATATTTT. As protein: CASSLAPTAFSSGNTIYF.

V gene TRBV6-5 combines with J gene TRBJ1-3, with D unclear. Trimming removed 6 bases from V and 9 bases from J, with 12 bases in between. The CDR3 sequence is 12 residues long. Germline V CDR1 and CDR2: MNHEY, SVGAGI. CDR3 sequence reads: CASSPGLVTIYF. The CDR3, as DNA: TGTGCCAGCAGCCCCGGTTTAGTCACCATATATTTT.

The chain joins TRBV7-3 to TRBJ2-3; D is unresolved. CDR3 size: 14 residues. The ends were cut back, 3 bases at V and 0 bases at J, with 7 bases in the middle. The germline gives CDR1 SGHTA, CDR2 FQGTGA. The CDR3 loop is CASSLGRSTDTQYF. Here the CDR3 DNA reads TGTGCCAGCAGCTTGGGCAGGAGCACAGATACGCAGTATTTT.

There are a few counts of this clone. The rearrangement joins TRBV19 to TRBJ1-1, with a tentative D call TRBD1 (6 bases). Trimming cost V 1 base and J 6 bases, with 12 bases left between them. Germline loops: CDR1 LNHDA, CDR2 SQIVND (reference sequence). The CDR3 length is 14 residues. The CDR3 DNA reads TGTGCCAGTAGTATAGGCCTGACAGGAGCTGAAGCTTTCTTT. This gives the protein CASSIGLTGAEAFF.

The V and J genes are TRBV6-1 and TRBJ2-6; D is undetermined. CDR1 and CDR2 from the germline V gene are MNHNS and SASEGT. This CDR3 contains 14 residues. The germline V and J ends were trimmed by 2 bases and 2 bases, with 4 bases remaining between them. The DNA for the CDR3 is TGTGCCAGCAGTGAACAGACTGGGGCCAACGTCCTGACTTTC. The encoded protein is CASSEQTGANVLTF.

J is TRBJ1-1 and V is TRBV27; D is unclear. V was trimmed by 3 bases and J by 1 base, leaving 9 bases between them. Germline values: CDR1 MNHEY, CDR2 SMNVEV (reference sequence). The CDR3 runs 14 residues. The CDR3 sequence is CASSLAGGNTEAFF. DNA for the CDR3: TGTGCCAGCAGTTTGGCTGGCGGGAACACTGAAGCTTTCTTT.

V gene TRBV28 combines with J gene TRBJ2-5; 10 positions agree with TRBD1. The J call may be in error: the DNA end matches TRBJ2-7 better. The CDR3 sequence is 16 residues long. The germline V gene has CDR1 MDHEN and CDR2 SYDVKM. CDR3 in amino acids: CASTPNLGQGRYEQYF. The CDR3 DNA reads TGTGCCAGCACGCCAAATCTGGGACAGGGGAGGTACGAGCAGTACTTC.

The gene calls are TRBV7-9 and TRBJ2-1; perhaps TRBD1 as D (5 bases). The V end lost 2 bases, the J end lost 10 bases, and 12 bases lay between the germline ends. CDR1 SEHNR and CDR2 FQNEAQ come from the germline V gene (reference sequence). The CDR3 length is 13 residues. The CDR3 is CASSLSRDQEQFF. The DNA for the CDR3 is TGTGCCAGCAGCTTATCCAGGGATCAGGAGCAGTTCTTC.